Below, one T cell receptor (beta chain) is given with its context. The data were produced by immunoSEQ multiplex PCR, yet TCRdb's version contains in-frame clones alone and is incomplete. The data contain tens of thousands of clones, approximately 94% of them seen just once; the ten biggest clones take up 2.5% to 3%. This sample is drawn from a study of control samples from healthy donors and cancer patients. CDR1 and CDR2 (germline): SGHKS, YYEKEE (reference sequence). The CDR3 is made up of 12 amino acids. The ends were cut back, 3 bases at V and 8 bases at J, with 11 bases in the middle. The specimen sequenced was blood. The sequence came from a woman aged 30 to 39 in good health. The chain links TRBV5-5 to TRBJ1-2; perhaps TRBD1 as D (5 bases). In DNA, the CDR3 is TGTGCCAGCAGCTCGATGGGACCCGGCTACACCTTC. Translating gives CASSSMGPGYTF.